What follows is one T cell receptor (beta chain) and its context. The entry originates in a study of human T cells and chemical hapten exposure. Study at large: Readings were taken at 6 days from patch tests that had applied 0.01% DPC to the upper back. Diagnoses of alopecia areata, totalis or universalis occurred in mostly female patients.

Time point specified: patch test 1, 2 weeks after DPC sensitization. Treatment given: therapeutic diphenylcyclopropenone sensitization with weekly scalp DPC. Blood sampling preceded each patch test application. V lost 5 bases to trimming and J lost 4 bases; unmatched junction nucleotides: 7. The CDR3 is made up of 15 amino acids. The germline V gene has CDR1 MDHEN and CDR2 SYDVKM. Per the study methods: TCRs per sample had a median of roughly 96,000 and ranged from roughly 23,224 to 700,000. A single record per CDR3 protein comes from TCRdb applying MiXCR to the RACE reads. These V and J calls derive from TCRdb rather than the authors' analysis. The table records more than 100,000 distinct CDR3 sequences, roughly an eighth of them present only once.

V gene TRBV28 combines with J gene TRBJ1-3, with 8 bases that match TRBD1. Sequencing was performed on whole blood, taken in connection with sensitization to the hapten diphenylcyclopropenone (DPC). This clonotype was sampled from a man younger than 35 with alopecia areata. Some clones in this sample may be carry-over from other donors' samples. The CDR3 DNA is TGTGCCAGCAGTCCCCAGGGGGCTAGAGGAAACACCATATATTTT. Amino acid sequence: CASSPQGARGNTIYF.